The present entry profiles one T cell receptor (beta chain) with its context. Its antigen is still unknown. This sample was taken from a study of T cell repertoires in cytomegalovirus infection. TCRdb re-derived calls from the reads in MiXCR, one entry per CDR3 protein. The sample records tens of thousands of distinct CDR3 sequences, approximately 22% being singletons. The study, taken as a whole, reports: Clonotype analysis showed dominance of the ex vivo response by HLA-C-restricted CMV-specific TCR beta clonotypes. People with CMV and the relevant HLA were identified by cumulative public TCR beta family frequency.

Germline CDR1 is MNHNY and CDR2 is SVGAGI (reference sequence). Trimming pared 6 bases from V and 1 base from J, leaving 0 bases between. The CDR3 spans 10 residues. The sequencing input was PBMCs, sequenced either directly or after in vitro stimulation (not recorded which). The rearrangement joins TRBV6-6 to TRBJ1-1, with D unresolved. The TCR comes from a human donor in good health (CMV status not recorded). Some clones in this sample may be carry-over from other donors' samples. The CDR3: CASRNTEAFF. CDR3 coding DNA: TGTGCCAGCAGGAACACTGAAGCTTTCTTT.